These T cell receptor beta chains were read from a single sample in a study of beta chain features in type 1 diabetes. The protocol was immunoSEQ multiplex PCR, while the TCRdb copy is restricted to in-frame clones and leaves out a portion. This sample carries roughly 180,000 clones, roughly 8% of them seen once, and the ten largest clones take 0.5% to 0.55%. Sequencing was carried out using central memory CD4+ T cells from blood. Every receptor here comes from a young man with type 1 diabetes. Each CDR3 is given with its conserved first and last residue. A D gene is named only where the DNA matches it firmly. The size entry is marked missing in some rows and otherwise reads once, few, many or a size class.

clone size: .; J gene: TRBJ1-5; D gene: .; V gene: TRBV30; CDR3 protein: CAWSRWGEGNQPQHF; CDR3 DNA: TGTGCCTGGAGCCGCTGGGGAGAGGGCAATCAGCCCCAGCATTTT
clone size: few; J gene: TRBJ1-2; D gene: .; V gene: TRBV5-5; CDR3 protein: CASSLEPGSGGYTF; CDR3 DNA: TGTGCCAGCAGCTTGGAACCGGGATCGGGTGGCTACACCTTC
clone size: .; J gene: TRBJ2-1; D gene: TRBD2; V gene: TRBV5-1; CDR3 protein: CASSGQTSGYNSIGEQFF; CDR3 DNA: TGCGCCAGCAGCGGGCAGACTAGCGGGTATAATTCGATCGGTGAGCAGTTCTTC
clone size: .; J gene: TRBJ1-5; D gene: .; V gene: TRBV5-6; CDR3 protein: CASSLLAGVDQPQHF; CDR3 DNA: TGTGCCAGCAGCTTGTTAGCAGGGGTGGATCAGCCCCAGCATTTT
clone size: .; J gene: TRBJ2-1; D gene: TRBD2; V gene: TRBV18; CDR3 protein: CASSPRWQREGLVNEQFF; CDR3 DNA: TGTGCCAGCTCACCACGCTGGCAGCGGGAGGGCCTGGTCAATGAGCAGTTCTTC
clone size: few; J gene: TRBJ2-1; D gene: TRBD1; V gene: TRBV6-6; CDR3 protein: CASSSTGVNEQFF; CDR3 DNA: TGTGCCAGCAGTTCGACAGGGGTAAATGAGCAGTTCTTC
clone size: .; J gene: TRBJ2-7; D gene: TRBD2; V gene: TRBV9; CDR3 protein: CASGTSGYEQYF; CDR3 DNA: TGTGCCTCAGGGACTAGCGGTTACGAGCAGTACTTC
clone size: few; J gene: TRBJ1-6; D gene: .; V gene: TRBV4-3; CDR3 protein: CASSQQGNSPLHF; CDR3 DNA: TGCGCCAGCAGCCAACAGGGAAATTCACCCCTCCACTTT
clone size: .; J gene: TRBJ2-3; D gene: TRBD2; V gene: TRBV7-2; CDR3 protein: CASSRRGGIADTQYF; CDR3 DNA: TGTGCCAGCAGCCGGCGGGGGGGCATAGCAGATACGCAGTATTTT
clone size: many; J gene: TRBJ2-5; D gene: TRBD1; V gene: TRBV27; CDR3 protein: CASSSAGTGETQYF; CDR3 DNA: TGTGCCAGCAGTTCGGCCGGGACAGGAGAGACCCAGTACTTC
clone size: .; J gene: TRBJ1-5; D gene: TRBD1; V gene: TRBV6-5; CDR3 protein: CASSYAGTGDQPQHF; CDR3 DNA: TGTGCCAGCAGTTACGCCGGGACAGGGGATCAGCCCCAGCATTTT
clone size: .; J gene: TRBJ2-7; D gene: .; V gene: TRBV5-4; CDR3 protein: CASSQDRDEQYF; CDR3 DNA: TGTGCCAGCAGCCAAGACAGAGACGAGCAGTACTTC
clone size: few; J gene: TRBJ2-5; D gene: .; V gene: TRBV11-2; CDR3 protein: CASRQGAGGETQYF; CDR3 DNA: TGTGCCAGCAGACAGGGGGCGGGAGGAGAGACCCAGTACTTC
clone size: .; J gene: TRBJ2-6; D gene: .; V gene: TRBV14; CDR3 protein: CASRAPGAGANVLTF; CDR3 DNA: TGTGCCAGCAGGGCCCCAGGTGCTGGGGCCAACGTCCTGACTTTC
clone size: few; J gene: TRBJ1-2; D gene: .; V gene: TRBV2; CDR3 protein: CASSIPQGREYGYTF; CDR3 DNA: TGTGCCAGCTCGATCCCCCAGGGACGGGAGTATGGCTACACCTTC
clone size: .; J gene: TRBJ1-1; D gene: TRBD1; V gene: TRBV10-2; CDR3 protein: CASRRGQGNTEAFF; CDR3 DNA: TGCGCCAGCAGGAGAGGACAGGGTAATACTGAAGCTTTCTTT
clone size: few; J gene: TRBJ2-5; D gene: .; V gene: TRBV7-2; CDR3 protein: CASSSKGRETQYF; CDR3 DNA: TGTGCCAGCAGCTCCAAGGGGAGGGAGACCCAGTACTTC
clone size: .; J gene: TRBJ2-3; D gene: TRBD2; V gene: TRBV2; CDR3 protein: CASLLVAGHTQYF; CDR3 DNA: TGTGCCAGCTTGCTCGTAGCGGGGCATACGCAGTATTTT
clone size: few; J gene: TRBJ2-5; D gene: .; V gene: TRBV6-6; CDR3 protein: CASSPGETQYF; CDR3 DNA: TGTGCCAGCAGTCCGGGGGAGACCCAGTACTTC
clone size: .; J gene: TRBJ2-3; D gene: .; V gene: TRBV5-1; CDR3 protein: CASSLELDSTDTQYF; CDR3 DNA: TGCGCCAGCAGCTTGGAACTAGATAGCACAGATACGCAGTATTTT
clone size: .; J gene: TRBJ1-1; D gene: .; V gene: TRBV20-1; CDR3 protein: CSAPGAPEAFF; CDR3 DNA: TGCAGTGCCCCAGGGGCCCCTGAAGCTTTCTTT
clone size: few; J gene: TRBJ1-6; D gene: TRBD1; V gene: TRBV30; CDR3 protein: CAWSVQDRGSPLHF; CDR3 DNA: TGTGCCTGGAGTGTACAGGACAGGGGTTCACCCCTCCACTTT
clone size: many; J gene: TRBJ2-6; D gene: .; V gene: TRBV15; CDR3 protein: CATSRGIFEGANVLTF; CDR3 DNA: TGTGCCACCAGCAGAGGGATATTCGAGGGAGCCAACGTCCTGACTTTC
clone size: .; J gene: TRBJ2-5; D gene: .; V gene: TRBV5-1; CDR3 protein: CASSKDSHLQETQYF; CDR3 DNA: TGCGCCAGCAGCAAGGACAGCCATCTCCAAGAGACCCAGTACTTC
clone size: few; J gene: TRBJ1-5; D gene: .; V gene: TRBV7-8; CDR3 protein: CASSLDKPNQPQHF; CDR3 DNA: TGTGCCAGCAGCTTGGACAAGCCGAATCAGCCCCAGCATTTT
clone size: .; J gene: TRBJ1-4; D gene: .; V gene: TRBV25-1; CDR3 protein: CASSDFGEKLFF; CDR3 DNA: TGTGCCAGCAGTGATTTCGGGGAAAAACTGTTTTTT
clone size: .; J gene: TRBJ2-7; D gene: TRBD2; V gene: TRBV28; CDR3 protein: CASSLPGGISYEQYF; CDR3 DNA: TGTGCCAGCAGTTTACCGGGGGGAATTTCCTACGAGCAGTACTTC
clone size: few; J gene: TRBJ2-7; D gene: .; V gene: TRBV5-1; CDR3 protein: CASSWDTPGDYEQYF; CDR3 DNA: TGCGCCAGCAGCTGGGACACCCCCGGAGACTACGAGCAGTACTTC
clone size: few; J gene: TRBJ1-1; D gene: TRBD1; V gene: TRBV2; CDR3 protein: CASSESPRQGSTEAFF; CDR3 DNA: TGTGCCAGCAGTGAATCCCCGAGACAGGGGAGCACTGAAGCTTTCTTT
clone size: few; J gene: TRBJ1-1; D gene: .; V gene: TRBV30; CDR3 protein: CAWSRTENTEAFF; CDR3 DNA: TGTGCCTGGAGTCGAACAGAGAACACTGAAGCTTTCTTT
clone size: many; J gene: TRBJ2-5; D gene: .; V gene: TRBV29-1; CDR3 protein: CSVGGTATQETQYF; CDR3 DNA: TGCAGCGTTGGCGGGACCGCGACCCAAGAGACCCAGTACTTC
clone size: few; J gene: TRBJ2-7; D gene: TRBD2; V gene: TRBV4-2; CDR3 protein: CASSQVGGGPSEQYF; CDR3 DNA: TGTGCCAGCAGCCAAGTGGGGGGAGGGCCCAGCGAGCAGTACTTC
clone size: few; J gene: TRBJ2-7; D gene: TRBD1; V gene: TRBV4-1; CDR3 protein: CASSTFGTGDYEQYF; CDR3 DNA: TGCGCCAGCAGCACTTTCGGGACAGGGGACTACGAGCAGTACTTC
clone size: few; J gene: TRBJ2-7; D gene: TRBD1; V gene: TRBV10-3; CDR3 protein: CAIRGTGGFNEQYF; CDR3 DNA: TGTGCCATCAGGGGGACAGGGGGCTTCAACGAGCAGTACTTC
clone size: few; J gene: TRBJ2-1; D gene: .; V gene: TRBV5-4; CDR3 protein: CASSRGSWGEQFF; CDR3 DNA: TGTGCCAGCAGCCGGGGGTCCTGGGGTGAGCAGTTCTTC
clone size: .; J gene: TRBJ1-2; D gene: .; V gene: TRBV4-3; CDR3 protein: CASSPRQGKNYGYTF; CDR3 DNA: TGCGCCAGCAGTCCCCGGCAGGGGAAGAACTATGGCTACACCTTC
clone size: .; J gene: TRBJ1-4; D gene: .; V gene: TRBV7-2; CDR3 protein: CASSLSVRDEKLFF; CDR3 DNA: TGTGCCAGCAGCTTATCGGTCAGGGATGAAAAACTGTTTTTT
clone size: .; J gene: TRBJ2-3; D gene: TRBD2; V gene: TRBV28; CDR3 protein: CASGRGGAGDTQYF; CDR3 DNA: TGTGCCAGTGGCCGCGGGGGGGCCGGGGATACGCAGTATTTT
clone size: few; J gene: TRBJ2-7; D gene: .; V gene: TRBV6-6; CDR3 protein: CASSPRATLYEQYF; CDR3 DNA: TGTGCCAGCAGCCCCCGAGCCACGCTCTACGAGCAGTACTTC
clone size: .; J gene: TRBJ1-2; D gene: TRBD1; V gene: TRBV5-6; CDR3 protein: CASSFSGGNYGYTF; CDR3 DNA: TGTGCCAGCAGCTTCTCAGGGGGCAACTATGGCTACACCTTC
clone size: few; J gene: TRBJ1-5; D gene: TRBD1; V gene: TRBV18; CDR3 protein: CASSPVTGGQPQHF; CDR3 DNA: TGTGCCAGCTCACCCGTGACAGGGGGACAGCCCCAGCATTTT
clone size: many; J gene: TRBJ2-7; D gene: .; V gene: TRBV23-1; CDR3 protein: CASSQSPSYEQYF; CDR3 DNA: TGCGCCAGCAGTCAATCTCCCTCTTACGAGCAGTACTTC
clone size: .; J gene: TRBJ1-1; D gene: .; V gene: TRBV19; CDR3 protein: CASSIRWGGTEAFF; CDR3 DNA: TGTGCCAGTAGTATCCGATGGGGAGGCACTGAAGCTTTCTTT
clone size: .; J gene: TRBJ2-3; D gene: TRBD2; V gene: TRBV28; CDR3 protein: CASSMGSGSGTDTQYF; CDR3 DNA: TGTGCCAGCAGTATGGGTAGCGGGAGCGGCACAGATACGCAGTATTTT
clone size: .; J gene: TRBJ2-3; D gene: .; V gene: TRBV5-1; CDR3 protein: CASSSGTFTDTQYF; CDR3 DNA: TGCGCCAGCAGCTCCGGGACTTTCACAGATACGCAGTATTTT
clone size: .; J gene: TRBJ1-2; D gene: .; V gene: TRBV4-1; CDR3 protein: CASSPGDPTGYGYTF; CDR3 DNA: TGCGCCAGCAGCCCGGGAGACCCAACAGGCTATGGCTACACCTTC
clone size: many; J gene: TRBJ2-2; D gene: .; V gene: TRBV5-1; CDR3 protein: CASSRDSLGTGELFF; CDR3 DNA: TGCGCCAGCAGCCGGGACTCGCTAGGAACCGGGGAGCTGTTTTTT
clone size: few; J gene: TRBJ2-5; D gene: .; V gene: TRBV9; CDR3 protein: CASSEGGVETQYF; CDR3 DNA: TGTGCCAGCAGCGAGGGGGGGGTGGAGACCCAGTACTTC
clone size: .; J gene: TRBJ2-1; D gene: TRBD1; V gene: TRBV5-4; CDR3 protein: CASSRTGGNTYNEQFF; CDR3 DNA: TGTGCCAGCAGTAGGACAGGGGGGAATACCTACAATGAGCAGTTCTTC
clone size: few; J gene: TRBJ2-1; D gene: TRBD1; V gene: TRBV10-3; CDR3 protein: CAISVQGGVSYNEQFF; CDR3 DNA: TGTGCCATCAGTGTACAGGGGGGTGTCTCCTACAATGAGCAGTTCTTC
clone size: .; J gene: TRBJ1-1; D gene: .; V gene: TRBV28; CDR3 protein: CASSSREWGTEAFF; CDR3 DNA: TGTGCCAGCAGTTCCAGGGAATGGGGTACTGAAGCTTTCTTT
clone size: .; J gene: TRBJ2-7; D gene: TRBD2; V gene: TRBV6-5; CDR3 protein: CASRILARSYEQYF; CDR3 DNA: TGTGCCAGCAGAATACTAGCGCGATCCTACGAGCAGTACTTC
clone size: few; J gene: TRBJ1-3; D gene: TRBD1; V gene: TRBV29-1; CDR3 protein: CSVDLGQGNTIYF; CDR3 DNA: TGCAGCGTTGACCTGGGACAGGGAAACACCATATATTTT
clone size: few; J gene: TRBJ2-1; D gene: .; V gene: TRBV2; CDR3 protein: CASEGYNEQFF; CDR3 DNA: TGTGCCAGTGAGGGATACAATGAGCAGTTCTTC
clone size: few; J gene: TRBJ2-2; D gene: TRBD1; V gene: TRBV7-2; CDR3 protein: CASSLIGGANTGELFF; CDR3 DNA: TGTGCCAGCAGCTTGATAGGGGGCGCGAACACCGGGGAGCTGTTTTTT